These 11 T cell receptor beta chains came from one sample sequenced in a study of Ad26.COV2.S vaccination and SARS-CoV-2 variants (dated by TCRdb to the early 2020s). This specimen's treatment or condition label, interpreted: about 20 received Ad26.COV2.S at low or high dose, single or two shots; roughly five received placebo; per-sample allocation not given. Repertoires of vaccine and placebo recipients were sequenced from samples collected on day 63 after the first injection. To prepare the library, the immunoSEQ multiplex PCR assay was applied. TCRdb retrieved this table from immuneACCESS and kept in-frame rearrangements only. Not all clones are present; in checked studies, unresolved V genes account for under half, and no reason is known for the remainder. Across this sample there are about 430,000 clones, with 90% seen only once. The ten largest clones capture 12% of the sample. The sequencing here drew on peripheral blood, taken in a trial of Ad26.COV2.S vaccine versus placebo. These receptors came from a person aged 18-60 years who received the Ad26.COV2.S COVID-19 vaccine or a placebo.

CDR3 protein: CASSSGITDTQYF. CDR3 bases: TGTGCCAGCTCTAGCGGAATCACAGATACGCAGTATTTT. The chain links TRBV18 to TRBJ2-3; D perhaps matches TRBD2 (6 bases). CDR1 and CDR2 (germline): KGHSH, LQKENI. The germline V and J ends were trimmed by 6 bases and 2 bases, with 9 bases remaining between them. The CDR3 length is 13 residues.

The V gene is TRBV2, the J gene TRBJ2-1, with D possibly being TRBD1 (5 bases). This CDR3 contains 15 residues. The V end was cut by 2 bases, the J end by 5 bases, with 13 bases between. Germline-derived CDR1 and CDR2 are SNHLY and FYNNEI. CDR3 DNA sequence: TGTGCCAGCAGTGAATCTTTGCTAGGGGACAATGAGCAGTTCTTC. Its translation is CASSESLLGDNEQFF.

The J gene is TRBJ2-7, the V gene TRBV30; D might be TRBD1 (5 bases). CDR3 size: 14 residues. V was clipped by 0 bases and J by 3 bases, with 12 bases between them. Germline V gene lookup returns CDR1 GTSNPN and CDR2 SVGIG (reference sequence). CDR3 residues: CAWSVSGYSYEQYF. The CDR3 nucleotides read TGTGCCTGGAGTGTATCAGGGTATAGCTACGAGCAGTACTTC.

The chain has TRBV4-1 and TRBJ2-3; 9 bases agree with TRBD2. Looked up from germline, CDR1 is MGHRA and CDR2 is YSYEKL. The J segment lost 5 bases and the V segment lost 2 bases, leaving 14 bases of the junction unmatched. This CDR3 is 18 amino acids long. The CDR3 reads CASSQWPLSGRGGDTQYF. The CDR3, as DNA: TGCGCCAGCAGCCAATGGCCCCTTAGCGGGAGAGGTGGAGATACGCAGTATTTT.

This chain connects TRBV29-1 to TRBJ1-4; D gene unclear. The ends were cut back, 0 bases at V and 4 bases at J, with 0 bases in the middle. The V gene's germline CDR1 is SQVTM and CDR2 ANQGSEA. The CDR3 loop spans 11 amino acids. The CDR3 region has the DNA TGCAGCGTTGAAGATAATGAAAAACTGTTTTTT. It encodes CSVEDNEKLFF.

In this sample, this clone turned up a few times. The rearrangement uses TRBV28 and TRBJ2-1; 13 nucleotides agree with TRBD2. V dropped 4 bases and J dropped 8; count of bases not matched to a gene: 2. The CDR3 consists of 14 residues. In germline, CDR1 is MDHEN, CDR2 SYDVKM. For the CDR3, the DNA is TGTGCCAGCAGTTGGACTAGCGGGAGCGATGAGCAGTTCTTC. It translates to CASSWTSGSDEQFF.

This clone was found a few times. The V call is TRBV28, the J call TRBJ1-5; a possible D gene is TRBD1 (5 bases). Germline V lookup: CDR1 MDHEN, CDR2 SYDVKM. V shed 6 bases and J shed 6 bases, with 15 bases lying between them. This CDR3 has 14 amino acids. CDR3 residues: CASRLQWGPQPQHF. The CDR3 coding sequence is TGTGCCAGCAGACTCCAGTGGGGCCCTCAGCCCCAGCATTTT. Full variable domain (missing parts from reference TRBV28 and TRBJ1-5): DVKVTQSSRYLVKRTGEKVFLECVQDMDHENMFWYRQDPGLGLRLIYFSYDVKMKEKGDIPEGYSVSREKKERFSLILESASTNQTSMYLCASRLQWGPQPQHFGDGTRLSIL.

V and J are TRBV4-3 and TRBJ1-1; weak D call: TRBD1 (6 bases). The CDR3 consists of 15 residues. Looked up from germline, CDR1 is LGHNA and CDR2 is YSLEER. V was clipped by 0 bases and J by 1 base, with 9 bases between them. CDR3 loop: CASSQDWGPNTEAFF. CDR3 nucleotides: TGCGCCAGCAGCCAAGATTGGGGGCCGAACACTGAAGCTTTCTTT.

The chain links TRBV11-2 to TRBJ2-1; 11 bases are a match to TRBD2. V shed 6 bases and J 6 bases; nucleotides not matched to a gene: 4. Looked up from germline, CDR1 is SGHAT and CDR2 is FQNNGV. This CDR3 comprises 14 residues. Written as DNA, the CDR3 is TGTGCCAGCAGTGGGACTAGCGGATTCAATGAGCAGTTCTTC. It codes for CASSGTSGFNEQFF.

The V gene is TRBV2, the J gene TRBJ2-3, with 13 bases aligning to TRBD2. This CDR3 has 15 amino acids. J lost 6 bases, V lost 6 bases, and 6 bases had no gene match. Germline values: CDR1 SNHLY, CDR2 FYNNEI. The CDR3 protein is CASSRLAGGGDTQYF. DNA for the CDR3: TGTGCCAGCAGCCGACTAGCGGGGGGTGGGGATACGCAGTATTTT.

The rearrangement links TRBV5-5 to TRBJ1-5, with D possibly TRBD1 on 5 matching bases. CDR3 length: 16 residues. Germline V lookup: CDR1 SGHKS, CDR2 YYEKEE (reference sequence). V was trimmed by 2 bases and J by 0 bases, leaving 12 bases between them. Here the CDR3 reads CASSFGTTYSNQPQHF. The CDR3 coding sequence is TGTGCCAGCAGCTTTGGGACTACATATAGCAATCAGCCCCAGCATTTT.